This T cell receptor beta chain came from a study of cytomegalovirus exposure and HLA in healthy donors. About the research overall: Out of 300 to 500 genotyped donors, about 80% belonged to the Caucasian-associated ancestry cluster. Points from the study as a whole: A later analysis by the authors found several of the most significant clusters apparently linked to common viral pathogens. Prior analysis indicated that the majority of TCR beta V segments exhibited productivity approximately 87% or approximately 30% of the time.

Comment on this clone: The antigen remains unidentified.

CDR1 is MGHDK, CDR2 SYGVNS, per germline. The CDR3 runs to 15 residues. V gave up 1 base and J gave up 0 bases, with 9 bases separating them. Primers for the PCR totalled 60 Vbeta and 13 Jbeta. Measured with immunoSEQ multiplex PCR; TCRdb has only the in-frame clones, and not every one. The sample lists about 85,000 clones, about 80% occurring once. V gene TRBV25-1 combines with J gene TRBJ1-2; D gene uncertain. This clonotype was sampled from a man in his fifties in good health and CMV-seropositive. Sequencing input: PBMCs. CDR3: CASSESSSANYGYTF. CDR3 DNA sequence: TGTGCCAGCAGTGAATCCTCCAGCGCTAACTATGGCTACACCTTC.